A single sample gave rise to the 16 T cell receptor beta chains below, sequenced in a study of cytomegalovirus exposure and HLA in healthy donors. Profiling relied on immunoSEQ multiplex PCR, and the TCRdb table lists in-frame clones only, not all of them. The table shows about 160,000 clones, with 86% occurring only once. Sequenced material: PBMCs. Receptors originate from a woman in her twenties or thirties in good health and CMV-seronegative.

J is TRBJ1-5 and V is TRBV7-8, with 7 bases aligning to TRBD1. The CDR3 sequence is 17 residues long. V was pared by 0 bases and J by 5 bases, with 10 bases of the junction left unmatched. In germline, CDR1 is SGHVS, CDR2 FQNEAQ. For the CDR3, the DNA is TGTGCCAGCAGCTTAGCCGGGACAGCATGGGCTGATCAGCCCCAGCATTTT. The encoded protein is CASSLAGTAWADQPQHF.

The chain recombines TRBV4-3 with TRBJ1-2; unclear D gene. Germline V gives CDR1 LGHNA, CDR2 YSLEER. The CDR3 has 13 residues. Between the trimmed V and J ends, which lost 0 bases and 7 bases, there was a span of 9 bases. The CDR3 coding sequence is TGCGCCAGCAGCCAAGATCGGGCAGGTGGCTACACCTTC. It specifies CASSQDRAGGYTF.

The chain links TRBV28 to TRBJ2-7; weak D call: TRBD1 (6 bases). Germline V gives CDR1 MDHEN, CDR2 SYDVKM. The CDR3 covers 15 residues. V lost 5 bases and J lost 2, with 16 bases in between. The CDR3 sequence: CASSPPTSGAYEQYF. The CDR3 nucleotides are TGTGCCAGCAGTCCCCCGACATCAGGGGCCTACGAGCAGTACTTC.

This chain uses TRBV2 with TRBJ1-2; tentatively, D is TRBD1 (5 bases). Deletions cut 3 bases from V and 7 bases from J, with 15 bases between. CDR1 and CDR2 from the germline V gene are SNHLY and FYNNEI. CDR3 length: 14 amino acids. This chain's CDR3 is CASSEISGRGGYTF. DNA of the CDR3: TGTGCCAGCAGTGAGATATCGGGGCGGGGTGGCTACACCTTC.

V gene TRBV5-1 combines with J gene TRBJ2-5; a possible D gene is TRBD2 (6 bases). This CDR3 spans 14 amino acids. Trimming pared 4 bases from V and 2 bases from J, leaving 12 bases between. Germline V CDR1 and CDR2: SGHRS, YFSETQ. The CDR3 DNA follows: TGCGCCAGCAGCCTAGGAGGGACTCAAGAGACCCAGTACTTC. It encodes CASSLGGTQETQYF.

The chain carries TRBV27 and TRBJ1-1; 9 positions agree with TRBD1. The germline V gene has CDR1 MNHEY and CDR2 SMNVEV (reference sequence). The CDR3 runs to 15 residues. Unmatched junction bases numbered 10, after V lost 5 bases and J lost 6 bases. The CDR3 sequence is CASSPGQGSYSEAFF. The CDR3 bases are TGTGCCAGCAGTCCGGGACAGGGATCATATTCTGAAGCTTTCTTT.

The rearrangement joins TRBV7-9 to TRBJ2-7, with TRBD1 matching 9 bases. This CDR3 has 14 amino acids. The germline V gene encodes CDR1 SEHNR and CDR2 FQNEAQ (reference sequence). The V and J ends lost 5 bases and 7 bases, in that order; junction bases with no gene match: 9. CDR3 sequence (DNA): TGTGCCAGCAGCATGGACAGGGGACAGCTGGAGCAGTACTTC. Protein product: CASSMDRGQLEQYF.

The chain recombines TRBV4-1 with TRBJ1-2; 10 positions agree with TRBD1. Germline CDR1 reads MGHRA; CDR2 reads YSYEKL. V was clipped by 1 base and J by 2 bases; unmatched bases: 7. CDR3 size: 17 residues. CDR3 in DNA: TGCGCCAGCAGCCAAGTCCCAGCGGGACAGGGGAACTATGGCTACACCTTC. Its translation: CASSQVPAGQGNYGYTF.

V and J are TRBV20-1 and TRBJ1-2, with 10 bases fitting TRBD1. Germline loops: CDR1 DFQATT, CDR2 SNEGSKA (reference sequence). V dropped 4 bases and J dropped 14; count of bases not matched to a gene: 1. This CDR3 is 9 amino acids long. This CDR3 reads CSAMDRGTF. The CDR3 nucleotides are TGCAGTGCTATGGACAGGGGGACCTTC.

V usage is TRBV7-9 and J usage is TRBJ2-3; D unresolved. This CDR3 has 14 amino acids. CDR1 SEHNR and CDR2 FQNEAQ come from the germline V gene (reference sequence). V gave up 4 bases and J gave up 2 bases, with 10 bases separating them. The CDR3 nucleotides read TGTGCCAGCAGCTCCCAGACCTACACAGATACGCAGTATTTT. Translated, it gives CASSSQTYTDTQYF.

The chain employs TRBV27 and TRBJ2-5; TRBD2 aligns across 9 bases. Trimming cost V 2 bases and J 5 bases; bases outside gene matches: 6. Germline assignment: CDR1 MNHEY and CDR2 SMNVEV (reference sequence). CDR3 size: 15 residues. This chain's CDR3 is CASSLTLAGWETQYF. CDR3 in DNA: TGTGCCAGCAGTTTAACGCTAGCGGGATGGGAGACCCAGTACTTC.

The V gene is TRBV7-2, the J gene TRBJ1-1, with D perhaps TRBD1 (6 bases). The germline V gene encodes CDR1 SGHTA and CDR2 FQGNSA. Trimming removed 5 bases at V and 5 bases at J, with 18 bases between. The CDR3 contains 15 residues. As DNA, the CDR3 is TGTGCCAGCAGCAAGGTAGGGGGGGCAAGGACTGAAGCTTTCTTT. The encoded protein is CASSKVGGARTEAFF. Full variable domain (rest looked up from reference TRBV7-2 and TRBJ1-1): GAGVSQSPSNKVTEKGKDVELRCDPISGHTALYWYRQSLGQGLEFLIYFQGNSAPDKSGLPSDRFSAERTGGSVSTLTIQRTQQEDSAVYLCASSKVGGARTEAFFGQGTRLTVV.

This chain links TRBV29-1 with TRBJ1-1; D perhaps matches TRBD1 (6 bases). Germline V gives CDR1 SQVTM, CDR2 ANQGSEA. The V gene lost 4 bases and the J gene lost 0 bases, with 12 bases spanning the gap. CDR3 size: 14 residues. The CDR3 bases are TGCAGCGTTGGGGGCGGGGGGCTGAACACTGAAGCTTTCTTT. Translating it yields CSVGGGGLNTEAFF.

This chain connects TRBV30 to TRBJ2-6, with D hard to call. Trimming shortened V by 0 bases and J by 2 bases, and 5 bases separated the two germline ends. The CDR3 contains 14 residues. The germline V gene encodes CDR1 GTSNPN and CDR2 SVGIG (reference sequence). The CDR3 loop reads CAWSVTTGANVLTF. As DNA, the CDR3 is TGTGCCTGGAGTGTCACCACTGGGGCCAACGTCCTGACTTTC.

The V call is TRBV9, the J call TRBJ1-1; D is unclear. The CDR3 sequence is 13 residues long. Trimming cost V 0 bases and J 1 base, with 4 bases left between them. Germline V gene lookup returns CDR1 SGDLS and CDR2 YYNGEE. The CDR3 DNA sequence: TGTGCCAGCAGCGTAGAAAAGAACACTGAAGCTTTCTTT. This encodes CASSVEKNTEAFF.

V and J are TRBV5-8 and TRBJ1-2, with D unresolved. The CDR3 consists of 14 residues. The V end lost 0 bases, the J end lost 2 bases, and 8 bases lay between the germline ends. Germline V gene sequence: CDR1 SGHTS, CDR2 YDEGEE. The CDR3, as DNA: TGTGCCAGCAGCTTGGCTGGAGCGAACTATGGCTACACCTTC. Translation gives CASSLAGANYGYTF.